The T cell receptor beta chain described here comes from a study of CD8+ T cells in alopecia areata. Study outcomes and limitations: Besides other cells, scalp samples also yield sequences of resident alphabeta T cells from normal skin.

Regarding treatment: oral pan-JAK inhibitor, 5-10 mg twice daily. As the sequencing template, cDNA was produced by extracting RNA and reverse transcribing it. The table came from immunoSEQ multiplex PCR; TCRdb's copy has only in-frame clones and leaves some out. The table lists about 220,000 clones, about 57% of them singletons, with 1.6% in the top ten. A note on this clone: Its matching antigen is unknown. The same CDR3 can be traced to other DNA sequences in this sample.

Here the sequenced sample was CD4+ T cells sorted from blood, taken at week 4, from a patient treated with tofacitinib. This clonotype was obtained from a human donor with alopecia areata.

CDR3 DNA sequence: TGTGCCAGCAGCCAAGGGGGCAACACTGAAGCTTTCTTT. It is translated as CASSQGGNTEAFF. The chain recombines TRBV14 with TRBJ1-1; D perhaps matches TRBD1 (5 bases). V lost 1 base and J lost 2, with 5 bases in between. The CDR3 covers 13 residues. Germline CDR1 SGHDN, CDR2 FVKESK.